This T cell receptor (beta chain) originates from a study of T cells in Graves' hyperthyroidism and ophthalmopathy. Study summary: Peripheral blood specimens were obtained at initial diagnosis, prior to any treatment.

This CDR3 has 12 residues. Germline V gene lookup returns CDR1 MNHEY and CDR2 SVGAGI. V lost 3 bases to trimming and J lost 6 bases, with 6 bases between them. This clonotype was recorded many times. Isolation of PBMCs was performed on about 9.9 ml fresh peripheral blood. TCR beta CDR3 region amplification was performed from RNA transcripts. HTBI primers were employed in a first-round RT-PCR of the TCR CDR3. TCRdb redid the calling of the multiplex PCR reads with MiXCR, one entry per CDR3 protein. The table lists over 350,000 distinct CDR3 sequences, about 15% of them singletons, with roughly 13% in the top ten.

The sequencing sample was made of blood. The genes are TRBV6-5 and TRBJ1-5, with no clear D. This receptor was taken from a man younger than 35 with Graves' ophthalmopathy. DNA for the CDR3: TGTGCCAGCAGTTATCCGGGTCAGCCCCAGCATTTT. Translation gives CASSYPGQPQHF.